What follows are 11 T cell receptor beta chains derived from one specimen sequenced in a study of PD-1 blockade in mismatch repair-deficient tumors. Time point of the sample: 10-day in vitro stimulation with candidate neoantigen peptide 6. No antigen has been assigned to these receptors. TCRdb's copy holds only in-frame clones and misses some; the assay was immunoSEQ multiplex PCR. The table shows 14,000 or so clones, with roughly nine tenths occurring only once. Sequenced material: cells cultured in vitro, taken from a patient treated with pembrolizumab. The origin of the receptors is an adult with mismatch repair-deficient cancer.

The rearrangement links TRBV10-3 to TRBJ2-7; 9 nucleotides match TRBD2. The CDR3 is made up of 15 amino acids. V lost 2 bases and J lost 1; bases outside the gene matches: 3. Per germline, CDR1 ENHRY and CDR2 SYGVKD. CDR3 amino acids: CAISEMSGGSYEQYF. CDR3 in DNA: TGTGCCATCAGTGAGATGAGCGGGGGGTCCTACGAGCAGTACTTC.

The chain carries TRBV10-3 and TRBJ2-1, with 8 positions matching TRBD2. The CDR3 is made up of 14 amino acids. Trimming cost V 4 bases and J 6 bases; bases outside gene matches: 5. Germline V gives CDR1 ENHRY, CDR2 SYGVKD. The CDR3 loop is CAISGGRRANEQFF. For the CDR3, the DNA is TGTGCCATCAGTGGCGGGAGGAGAGCCAATGAGCAGTTCTTC.

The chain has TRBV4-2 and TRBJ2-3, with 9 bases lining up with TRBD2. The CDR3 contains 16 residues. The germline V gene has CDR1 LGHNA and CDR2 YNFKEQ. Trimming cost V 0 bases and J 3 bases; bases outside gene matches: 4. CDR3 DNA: TGTGCCAGCAGCCAAGAACTAGCGGGTGGAACAGATACGCAGTATTTT. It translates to CASSQELAGGTDTQYF.

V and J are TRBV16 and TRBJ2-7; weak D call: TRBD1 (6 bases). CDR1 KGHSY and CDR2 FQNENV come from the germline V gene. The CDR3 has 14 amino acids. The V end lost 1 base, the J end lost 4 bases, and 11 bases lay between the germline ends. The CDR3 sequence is CASSQLQGGYEQYF. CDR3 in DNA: TGTGCCAGCAGCCAATTGCAAGGGGGTTACGAGCAGTACTTC.

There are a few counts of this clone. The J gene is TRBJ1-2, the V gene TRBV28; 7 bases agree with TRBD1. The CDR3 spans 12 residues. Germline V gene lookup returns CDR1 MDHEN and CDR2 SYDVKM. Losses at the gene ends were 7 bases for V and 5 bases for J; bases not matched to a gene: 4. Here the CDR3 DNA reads TGTGCCAGCAACAGGGGAGGGTATGGCTACACCTTC. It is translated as CASNRGGYGYTF.

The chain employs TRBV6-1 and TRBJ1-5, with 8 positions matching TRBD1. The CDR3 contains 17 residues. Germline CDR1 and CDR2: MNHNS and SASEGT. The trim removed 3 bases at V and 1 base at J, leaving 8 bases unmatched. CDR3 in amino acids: CASSEWAGGRSNQPQHF. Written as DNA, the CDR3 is TGTGCCAGCAGTGAGTGGGCAGGGGGCCGAAGCAATCAGCCCCAGCATTTT.

The CDR3 DNA is TGTGCCAGCCGCGGACCCGGCTCCTACAATGAGCAGTTCTTC. It translates to CASRGPGSYNEQFF. The chain links TRBV6-5 to TRBJ2-1; D not certain. This CDR3 is built from 14 residues. The V gene lost 8 bases and the J gene lost 0 bases, with 11 bases spanning the gap. Germline CDR1 MNHEY, CDR2 SVGAGI.

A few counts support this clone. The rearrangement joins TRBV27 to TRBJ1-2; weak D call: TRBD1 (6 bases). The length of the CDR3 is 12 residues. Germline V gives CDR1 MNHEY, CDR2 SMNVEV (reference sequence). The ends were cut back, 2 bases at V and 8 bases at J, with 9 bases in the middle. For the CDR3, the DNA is TGTGCCAGCAGTTTAACAGGGTGGGGCTACACCTTC. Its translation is CASSLTGWGYTF.

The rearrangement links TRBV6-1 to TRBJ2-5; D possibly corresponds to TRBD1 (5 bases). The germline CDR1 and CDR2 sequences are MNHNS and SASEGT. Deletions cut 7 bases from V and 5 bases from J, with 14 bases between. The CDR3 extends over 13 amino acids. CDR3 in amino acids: CASTRVVQETQYF. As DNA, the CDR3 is TGTGCCAGCACCAGGGTGGTGCAGGAGACCCAGTACTTC.

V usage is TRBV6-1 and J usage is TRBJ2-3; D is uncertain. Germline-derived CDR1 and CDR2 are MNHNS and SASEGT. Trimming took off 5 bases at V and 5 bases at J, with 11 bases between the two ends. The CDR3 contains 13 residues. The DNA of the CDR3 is TGTGCCAGCAGTCCCAGACTTCTAGATACGCAGTATTTT. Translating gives CASSPRLLDTQYF.

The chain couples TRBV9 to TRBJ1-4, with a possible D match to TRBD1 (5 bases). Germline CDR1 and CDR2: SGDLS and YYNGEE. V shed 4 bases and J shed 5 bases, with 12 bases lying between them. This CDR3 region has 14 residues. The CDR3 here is CASSRPGGNEKLFF. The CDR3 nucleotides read TGTGCCAGCAGCAGACCCGGGGGAAATGAAAAACTGTTTTTT.